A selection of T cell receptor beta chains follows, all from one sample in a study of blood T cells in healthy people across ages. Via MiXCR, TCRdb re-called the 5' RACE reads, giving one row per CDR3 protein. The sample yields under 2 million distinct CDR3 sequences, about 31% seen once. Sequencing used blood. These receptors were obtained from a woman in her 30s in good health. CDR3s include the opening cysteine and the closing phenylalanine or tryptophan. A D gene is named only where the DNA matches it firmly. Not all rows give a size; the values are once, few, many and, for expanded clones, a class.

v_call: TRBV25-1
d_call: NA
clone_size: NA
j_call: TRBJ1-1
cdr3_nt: TGTGCCAGCAGTGACACTTTCGGGGGTACTGAAGCTTTCTTT
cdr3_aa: CASSDTFGGTEAFF

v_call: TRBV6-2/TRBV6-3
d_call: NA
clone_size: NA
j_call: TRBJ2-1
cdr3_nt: TGTGCCAGCAGTCCACCCTTGGCTGATGAGCAGTTCTTC
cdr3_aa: CASSPPLADEQFF

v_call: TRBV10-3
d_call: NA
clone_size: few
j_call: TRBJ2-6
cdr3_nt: TGTGCCATCAGTGACCCCGTAATTGGTCGGAGCTCTGGGGCCAACGTCCTGACTTTC
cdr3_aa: CAISDPVIGRSSGANVLTF

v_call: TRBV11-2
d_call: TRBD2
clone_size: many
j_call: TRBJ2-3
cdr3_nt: TGTGCCAGCAGCTTAGGGACTAGCGGCCTACTCACAGATACGCAGTATTTT
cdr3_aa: CASSLGTSGLLTDTQYF

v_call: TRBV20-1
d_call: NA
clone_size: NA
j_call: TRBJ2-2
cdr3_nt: TGCAGTGCTCAAAGCGGTCGGGAGACCGGGGAGCTGTTTTTT
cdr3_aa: CSAQSGRETGELFF

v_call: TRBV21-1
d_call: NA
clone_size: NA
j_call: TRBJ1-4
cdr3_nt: TGTGCCAGCAGGGATAGACAGGGCCAGGCAACTAATGAAAAACTGTTTTTT
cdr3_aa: CASRDRQGQATNEKLFF

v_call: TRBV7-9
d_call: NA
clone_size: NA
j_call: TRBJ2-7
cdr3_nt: TGTGCCAGCAGCTTAGCGGGGGAGACCCCCGGGCAGTACTTC
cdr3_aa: CASSLAGETPGQYF

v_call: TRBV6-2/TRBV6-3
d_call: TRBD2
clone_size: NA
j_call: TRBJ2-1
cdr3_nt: TGTGCCAGCAGTCACACCGGGACTAGCGGGAGTTATGAGCAGTTCTTC
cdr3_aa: CASSHTGTSGSYEQFF

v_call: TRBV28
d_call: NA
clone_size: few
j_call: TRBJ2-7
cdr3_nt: TGTGCCAGCAGTTTACGAACCTTAGCGCTGAGTTTCCTCGAGCAGTACTTC
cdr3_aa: CASSLRTLALSFLEQYF

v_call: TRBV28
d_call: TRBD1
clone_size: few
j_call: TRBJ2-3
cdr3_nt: TGTGCCAGCTATGGGACAGGGCCGCCCCGGACGCAGTATTTT
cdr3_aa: CASYGTGPPRTQYF

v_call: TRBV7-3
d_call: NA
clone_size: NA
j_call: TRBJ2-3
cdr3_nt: TGTGCCAGCAGCCCCTTGGACGGCACAGATACGCAGTATTTT
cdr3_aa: CASSPLDGTDTQYF

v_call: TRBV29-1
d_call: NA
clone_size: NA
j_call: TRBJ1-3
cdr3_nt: TGCAGCGTTGCCCCGTCAGGCCTGGCTGGAAACACCATATATTTT
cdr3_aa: CSVAPSGLAGNTIYF

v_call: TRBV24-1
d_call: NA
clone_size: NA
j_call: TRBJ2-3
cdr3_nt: TGTGCCACCAGTGATTTCGACAGGGTAGGGGGGAATACGCAGTATTTT
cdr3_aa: CATSDFDRVGGNTQYF

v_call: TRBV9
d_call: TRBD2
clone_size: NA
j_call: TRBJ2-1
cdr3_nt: TGTGCCAGCAGCGCGGGAGGACTAGCGGGGAACAATGAGCAGTTCTTC
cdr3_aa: CASSAGGLAGNNEQFF

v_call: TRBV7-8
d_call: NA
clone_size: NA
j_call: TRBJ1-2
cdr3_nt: TGTGCCAGCAGCCTCGATACTACGGCCTCCTATGGCTACACCTTC
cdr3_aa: CASSLDTTASYGYTF

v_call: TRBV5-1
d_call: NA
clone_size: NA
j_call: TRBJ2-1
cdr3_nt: TGCGCCAGCAGCTTGGAAACTAGCTACACCTACAATGAGCAGTTCTTC
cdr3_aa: CASSLETSYTYNEQFF

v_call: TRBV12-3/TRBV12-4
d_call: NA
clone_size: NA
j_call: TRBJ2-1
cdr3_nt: TGTGCCAGCAGTTTAGGGTTGGGCGGTATCAGCTCCTACAATGAGCAGTTCTTC
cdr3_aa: CASSLGLGGISSYNEQFF

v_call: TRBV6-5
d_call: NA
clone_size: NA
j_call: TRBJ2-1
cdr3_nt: TGTGCCGGGGAGCTCGGGGGTTTATGCTCCTACAATGAGCAGTTCTTC
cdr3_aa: CAGELGGLCSYNEQFF

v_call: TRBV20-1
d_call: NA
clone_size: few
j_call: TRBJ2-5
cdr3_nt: TGCAGTGCTAGAGATCCGGCAGGAGAGACCCAGTACTTC
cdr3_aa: CSARDPAGETQYF

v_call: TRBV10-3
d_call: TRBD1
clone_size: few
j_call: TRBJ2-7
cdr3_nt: TGTGCCATCAGTGACCGGGACAGGGGGAGTTACGAGCAGTACTTC
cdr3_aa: CAISDRDRGSYEQYF

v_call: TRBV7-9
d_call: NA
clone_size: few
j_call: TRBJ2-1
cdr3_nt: TGTGCCAGCAGCTTAGGACTACGGGTCTCCTACAATGAGCAGTTCTTC
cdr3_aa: CASSLGLRVSYNEQFF

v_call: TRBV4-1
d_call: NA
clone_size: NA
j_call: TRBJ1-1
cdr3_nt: TGCGCCAGCAGCCAAGCCAGACAGCTATTGAACACTGAAGCTTTCTTT
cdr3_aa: CASSQARQLLNTEAFF